These 12 T cell receptor beta chains were all obtained from the same sample, sequenced in a study of cytomegalovirus exposure and HLA in healthy donors. In the PCR, 60 Vbeta and 13 Jbeta primers were used. TCRdb's copy holds only in-frame clones and misses some; the assay was immunoSEQ multiplex PCR. The sample includes about 220,000 clones, roughly 75% seen only once; the top ten take 1.8%. Sample: PBMCs. The receptors were sampled from a woman between 25 and 40 years old in good health and CMV-seronegative.

The rearrangement uses TRBV11-2 and TRBJ2-1, with TRBD2 matching over 9 bases. Trimming removed 3 bases from V and 6 bases from J; junction bases left unmatched: 6. Per germline, CDR1 SGHAT and CDR2 FQNNGV. This CDR3 contains 15 residues. CDR3 bases: TGTGCCAGCAGCTTTGGTAGCGGGAGAAGCAATGAGCAGTTCTTC. Translated: CASSFGSGRSNEQFF.

V is TRBV11-3 and J is TRBJ1-1; D is unresolved. This CDR3 contains 12 residues. Deletions cut 8 bases from V and 11 bases from J, with 18 bases between. Germline V gives CDR1 SGHNT, CDR2 YENEEA. The CDR3 sequence: CASRPGVPPAFF. CDR3 sequence (DNA): TGTGCCAGCCGACCCGGGGTTCCGCCGGCTTTCTTT.

The chain is built from TRBV19 and TRBJ2-5; D may be TRBD1 (6 bases). There are 17 residues in the CDR3. Trimming stripped 3 bases from V and 0 bases from J, with 17 bases between. Germline V lookup: CDR1 LNHDA, CDR2 SQIVND (reference sequence). CDR3 region: CASSIGGGQGNQETQYF. CDR3 DNA sequence: TGTGCCAGTAGTATTGGAGGAGGCCAGGGGAACCAAGAGACCCAGTACTTC.

In regard to this clone: At one end the junction does not follow the germline gene, possibly because of a read error. The chain combines TRBV6-5 with TRBJ1-2; 8 bases align to TRBD1. CDR1 MNHEY and CDR2 SVGAGI come from the germline V gene. The CDR3 consists of 14 residues. CDR3 nucleotides: TGTGCCAGCAGTGACTCCGGGACAGGCTATGGCTACACCTTC. Protein: CASSDSGTGYGYTF.

The chain couples TRBV18 to TRBJ2-1; 10 nucleotides match TRBD2. With V trimmed by 6 bases and J by 9 bases, 11 bases remained unmatched. Germline CDR1 is KGHSH and CDR2 is LQKENI. There are 15 residues in the CDR3. Here the CDR3 reads CASSGPLAGVPEQFF. The CDR3 DNA is TGTGCCAGCTCTGGTCCCCTAGCGGGAGTCCCTGAGCAGTTCTTC.

CDR3 amino acids: CAIFPRDRAGVRGGERHNEQFF. In DNA form, the CDR3 reads TGCGCCATCTTCCCTAGGGACAGGGCCGGTGTGCGGGGCGGAGAACGGCACAATGAGCAGTTCTTC. This sequence joins TRBV10-2 and TRBJ2-1; TRBD1 aligns across 9 bases. Losses at the gene ends were 10 bases for V and 5 bases for J; bases not matched to a gene: 33. CDR1 WSHSY and CDR2 SAAADI come from the germline V gene. The CDR3 consists of 22 residues.

This clone showed up just once. This rearrangement joins TRBV9 to TRBJ2-1; 13 nucleotides match TRBD2. CDR1 is SGDLS and CDR2 is YYNGEE in the germline V gene. Trimming took 4 bases from V and 5 from J; bases not matched to a gene: 9. The CDR3 is made up of 17 amino acids. CDR3 residues: CASSLGTSGNYNNEQFF. The CDR3 region has the DNA TGTGCCAGCAGCCTCGGGACTAGCGGGAACTACAACAATGAGCAGTTCTTC.

This sequence joins TRBV30 and TRBJ1-2; D is perhaps TRBD1 (5 bases). The V end was cut by 0 bases, the J end by 2 bases, with 10 bases between. This CDR3 region has 14 residues. The germline CDR1 and CDR2 sequences are GTSNPN and SVGIG (reference sequence). The CDR3 sequence: CAWSVQGLNYGYTF. The CDR3 region has the DNA TGTGCCTGGAGTGTGCAGGGATTGAACTATGGCTACACCTTC. The variable domain in full, with the rest retrieved from reference TRBV30 and TRBJ1-2, is SQTIHQWPATLVQPVGSPLSLECTVEGTSNPNLYWYRQAAGRGLQLLFYSVGIGQISSEVPQNLSASRPQDRQFILSSKKLLLSDSGFYLCAWSVQGLNYGYTFGSGTRLTVV.

A note on this clone: One end of the junction varies from germline; a read error may be responsible. This chain connects TRBV29-1 to TRBJ1-3; D call uncertain. CDR1 and CDR2 (germline): SQVTM, ANQGSEA. The CDR3 is made up of 12 amino acids. The CDR3 here is CRVGSSGNTIYF. The CDR3 DNA reads as TGCCGCGTAGGGAGCTCTGGAAACACCATATATTTT.

A few counts support this clone. The chain couples TRBV4-2 to TRBJ2-2, with a possible D match to TRBD2 (6 bases). This CDR3 is 15 amino acids long. Trimming took 4 bases from V and 2 from J, leaving 11 bases between them. Germline V gene sequence: CDR1 LGHNA, CDR2 YNFKEQ. The CDR3 protein is CASSPRGLNTGELFF. The DNA for the CDR3 is TGTGCCAGCAGCCCCCGGGGACTTAACACCGGGGAGCTGTTTTTT.

This chain connects TRBV2 to TRBJ2-2; TRBD2 matches 7 bases. This CDR3 is 15 amino acids long. V shed 3 bases, J shed 6 bases, and the junction held 7 bases outside the gene matches. Germline V gene sequence: CDR1 SNHLY, CDR2 FYNNEI. As DNA, the CDR3 is TGTGCCAGCAGTGACTCTAGCGGCGGAGCCGGGGAGCTGTTTTTT. Translated: CASSDSSGGAGELFF.

The rearrangement joins TRBV5-1 to TRBJ1-3; D is perhaps TRBD1 (5 bases). The CDR3 has 16 residues. The V gene's germline CDR1 is SGHRS and CDR2 YFSETQ. The V end lost 4 bases, the J end lost 2 bases, and 16 bases lay between the germline ends. This CDR3 reads CASSPAGGFAGNTIYF. Here the CDR3 DNA reads TGCGCCAGCAGCCCAGCCGGGGGGTTCGCTGGAAACACCATATATTTT.